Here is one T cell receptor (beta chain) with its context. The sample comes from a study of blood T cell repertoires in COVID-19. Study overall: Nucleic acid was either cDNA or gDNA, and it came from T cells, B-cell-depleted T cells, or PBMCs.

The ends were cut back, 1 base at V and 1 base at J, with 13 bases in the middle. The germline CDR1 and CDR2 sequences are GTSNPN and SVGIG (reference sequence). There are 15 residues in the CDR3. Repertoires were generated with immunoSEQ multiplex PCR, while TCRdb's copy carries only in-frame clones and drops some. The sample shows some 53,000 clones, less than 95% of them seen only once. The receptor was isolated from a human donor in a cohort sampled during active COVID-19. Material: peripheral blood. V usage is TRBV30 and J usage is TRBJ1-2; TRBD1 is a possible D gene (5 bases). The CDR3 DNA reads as TGTGCCTGGAGTGCCTCGGACAATTATAACTATGGCTACACCTTC. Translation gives CAWSASDNYNYGYTF.